This passage covers 5 T cell receptor beta chains from one sample sequenced in a study of regulatory T cells in long-lasting Graves disease. Assembly of TCR beta libraries relied on iRepertoire HTBI primers together with Arm-PCR of CDR3 regions. TCRdb independently ran MiXCR on the multiplex PCR reads; one entry per CDR3 protein. The sample has roughly 250,000 distinct CDR3 sequences; 18% are singletons. Specified time point: newly diagnosed GD, antithyroid drugs for less than 3 months. Scientists built the TCR library using RNA that was extracted from PBMCs. These data are also associated with another study on T cells in Graves' hyperthyroidism and ophthalmopathy.

Here the sequenced sample was peripheral blood mononuclear cells (PBMCs), taken at new diagnosis, from a patient treated with antithyroid drugs. Receptors originate from a woman in her 30s with Graves disease.

This clonotype came up many times. This sequence joins TRBV11-2 and TRBJ1-1; TRBD1 matches 9 bases. The germline CDR1 and CDR2 sequences are SGHAT and FQNNGV. The length of the CDR3 is 16 residues. The ends lost 7 bases at V and 2 bases at J; junction bases unmatched: 11. CDR3 bases: TGTGCCAGCATTTCCAGGGGGGACAGGGTTAACACTGAAGCTTTCTTT. This translates into CASISRGDRVNTEAFF. Filled out from reference TRBV11-2 and TRBJ1-1, the complete variable domain reads EAGVAQSPRYKIIEKRQSVAFWCNPISGHATLYWYQQILGQGPKLLIQFQNNGVVDDSQLPKDRFSAERLKGVDSTLKIQPAKLEDSAVYLCASISRGDRVNTEAFFGQGTRLTVV.

This clonotype was found many times. This clone may be a read error of a much larger clone one base away. The rearrangement uses TRBV2 and TRBJ2-1; D is possibly TRBD1 (6 bases). Deletions cut 7 bases from V and 6 bases from J, with 22 bases between. The CDR3 sequence is 16 residues long. The germline CDR1 and CDR2 sequences are SNHLY and FYNNEI. CDR3 amino acids: CASNKLTGPPRNEQFF. The DNA for the CDR3 is TGTGCCAGCAATAAATTAACAGGGCCCCCCCGCAATGAGCAGTTCTTC.

J is TRBJ2-4 and V is TRBV6-1, with D uncertain. Looked up from germline, CDR1 is MNHNS and CDR2 is SASEGT. This CDR3 region has 17 residues. V dropped 6 bases and J dropped 0 bases, with 18 bases sitting between them. The CDR3 DNA reads TGTGCCAGCAGCGCCTTAGGACGCAAGATAGCCAAAAACATTCAGTACTTC. This sequence encodes CASSALGRKIAKNIQYF.

This clonotype showed up many times. The chain employs TRBV7-8 and TRBJ2-1, with TRBD1 matching over 7 bases. The J segment lost 8 bases and the V segment lost 5 bases, leaving 12 bases of the junction unmatched. Germline CDR1 and CDR2: SGHVS and FQNEAQ. This CDR3 is 15 amino acids long. The CDR3 sequence: CASSLTGVGWDEQFF. Here the CDR3 DNA reads TGTGCCAGCAGCCTCACAGGGGTGGGGTGGGATGAGCAGTTCTTC.

This clonotype has a count of ten or more. V is TRBV29-1 and J is TRBJ2-5, with 9 positions matching TRBD1. Trimming removed 7 bases from V and 4 bases from J; junction bases left unmatched: 4. Germline V gene data show CDR1 as SQVTM and CDR2 as ANQGSEA. The CDR3 runs to 12 residues. CDR3 in DNA: TGCAGCGCCGGACAGGGGCTAGAGACCCAGTACTTC. Amino acids: CSAGQGLETQYF.